This T cell receptor beta chain emerged from a study of shared clonotypes between healthy human individuals. The germline V gene encodes CDR1 ENHRY and CDR2 SYGVKD. This CDR3 has 16 amino acids. Trimming shortened V by 2 bases and J by 0 bases, and 11 bases separated the two germline ends. Profiled with immunoSEQ multiplex PCR; TCRdb holds only in-frame clones, not every one. The top ten clones hold 0.3% to 0.4% of a sample with approximately 2.1 million clones, approximately 95% of them seen once. This sequence was found in a man younger than 30 in good health. Some clones in this sample may be carry-over from other donors' samples. The V call is TRBV10-3, the J call TRBJ2-1, with D perhaps matching TRBD1 (6 bases). Input material: naive CD4+ T cells from PBMCs. Subset reported: CD45RA+ positively selected. CDR3: CAISELDRSSYNEQFF. In DNA, the CDR3 is TGTGCCATCAGTGAGCTGGACAGAAGCTCCTACAATGAGCAGTTCTTC.